This T cell receptor beta chain was identified in a study of identical twins. From germline, CDR1 is DFQATT and CDR2 SNEGSKA (reference sequence). This CDR3 spans 13 amino acids. Trimming removed 5 bases at V and 3 bases at J, with 13 bases between. This clonotype was counted once. MiXCR, run by TCRdb on the 5' RACE reads, gives a single entry per CDR3 protein. The repertoire has roughly 1,500,000 distinct CDR3 sequences, about 31% of them found once; the top ten carry approximately 0.29%. The TCR was taken from a newborn girl in good health. The sample was cord blood. V usage is TRBV20-1 and J usage is TRBJ1-2; D is perhaps TRBD1 (5 bases). For the CDR3, the DNA is TGCAGTGCTGACCGGGACGGATACTATGGCTACACCTTC. Translation: CSADRDGYYGYTF.